A selection of T cell receptor beta chains follows, all from one sample in a study of graft-versus-host responses after intestinal transplantation. Only in-frame clones appear in the TCRdb table, and some are missing; sequencing was by immunoSEQ multiplex PCR. The sample includes about 97,000 clones, around 90% of them seen just once. The material sequenced was PBMCs, taken about 450 days after intestinal transplant. The receptors here all came from a human patient who received an intestinal transplant, so some T cells may come from the graft donor. Both conserved end residues are part of each CDR3. D genes are given only for firm matches. Rows give clone size only sometimes, using once, few, many, or a class for an expanded clone.

>-|TRBD1|TRBJ2-5|TRBV4-1
TGCGCCAGCAGCCAAGACTCCACCGGGACAGCTCAAGAGACCCAGTACTTC
CASSQDSTGTAQETQYF
>-|TRBD1|TRBJ2-7|TRBV6-5
TGTGCCGTTCGACGACAGGGTTGGGAGCAGTACTTC
CAVRRQGWEQYF
>-|-|TRBJ2-7|TRBV10-1
TGCGCCAGCAGATGGGGAGAGGCCTACGAGCAGTACTTC
CASRWGEAYEQYF
>once|-|TRBJ2-1|TRBV21-1
TGTGCCAGCAGCTCTATCGGGGTCCGTCCTAGGGATGAGCAGTTCTTC
CASSSIGVRPRDEQFF
>-|-|TRBJ1-1|TRBV2
TGTGCCAGCATACGGACGGAGAACACTGAAGCTTTCTTT
CASIRTENTEAFF
>few|TRBD2|TRBJ2-7|TRBV6-6
TGTGCCACCCTCCATGGGACTAGCGGGGACGAGCAGTACTTC
CATLHGTSGDEQYF
>-|-|TRBJ1-3|TRBV10-3
TGTGCCATCATGGCTGGAAACACCATATATTTT
CAIMAGNTIYF
>-|-|TRBJ1-2|TRBV6-5
TGTGCCAGCAGTGAACGACAGCAGCACTATGGCTACACCTTC
CASSERQQHYGYTF
>-|-|TRBJ1-2|TRBV7-3
TGTGCCAGCGGCGAACAGGGAAACTATGGCTACACCTTC
CASGEQGNYGYTF
>-|-|TRBJ1-4|TRBV2
TGTGCCAGCAGTCCGGCCTTCGGCGAAAATGAAAAACTGTTTTTT
CASSPAFGENEKLFF
>once|-|TRBJ1-3|TRBV6-1
TGTGCCAGCTCGGGGGATCCTCGCTCTGGAAACACCATATATTTT
CASSGDPRSGNTIYF
>-|-|TRBJ1-5|TRBV25-1
TGTGCCAGCAGTGCACCATTAGACGGCAATCAGCCCCAGCATTTT
CASSAPLDGNQPQHF